This TCR beta chain is drawn from a study of PD-L1 blockade in urothelial cancer. Study information: Reported median T cell count for blood samples was approximately 140,000. General study points: Enhanced expansion of tumor-associated blood clones at 3 weeks characterized durable-benefit patients.

In the case of this clone: Its antigen is as yet unknown.

Sequencing was performed with immunoSEQ multiplex PCR; in TCRdb, only in-frame clones are kept and a portion is missing. The sample records about 110,000 clones, about 85% being singletons. Patients in the study were battling locally advanced or metastatic urothelial carcinoma. This TCR was recovered from a man aged 45 to 65 with urothelial cancer. The starting material was PBMCs, obtained around atezolizumab (anti-PD-L1) treatment.

The CDR3 DNA reads as TGTGCCAGCAGAACAGGGGTGGGCACTGAAGCTTTCTTT. Protein product: CASRTGVGTEAFF. The J gene is TRBJ1-1, the V gene TRBV7-9; 7 bases fit TRBD1. V was pared by 6 bases and J by 4 bases, with 5 bases of the junction left unmatched. CDR1 is SEHNR and CDR2 is FQNEAQ in the germline V gene (reference sequence). This CDR3 spans 13 amino acids.